This is a list of T cell receptor beta chains from one sample in a study of blood T cells in healthy people across ages. TCRdb passed the 5' RACE reads through MiXCR, listing each CDR3 protein once. The data hold roughly 500,000 distinct CDR3 sequences, with roughly a quarter observed a single time. The sequenced sample consisted of blood. These receptors were obtained from a woman aged 70-85 years in good health. Both conserved end residues are part of each CDR3. Fields, in order: clone size, D gene, V gene, J gene, CDR3 length, CDR3 DNA, CDR3 protein. A D gene is named only where the DNA matches it firmly. Some rows mark clone size as missing; the rest say once, few, many or name a class of expanded clone.

size: .; D: .; V: TRBV11-2; J: TRBJ1-4; length: 15; DNA: TGTGCCAGCAGCTACCTACCTGCAACTAATGAAAAACTGTTTTTT; CDR3: CASSYLPATNEKLFF
size: .; D: TRBD2; V: TRBV19; J: TRBJ2-1; length: 14; DNA: TGTGCCAGTACACCAGCGGGGGGCATCGATGAGCAGTTCTTC; CDR3: CASTPAGGIDEQFF
size: .; D: .; V: TRBV4-1; J: TRBJ1-2; length: 16; DNA: TGCGCCAGCAGCCAAGATCAAACGGCAGTAGTTTATGGCTACACCTTC; CDR3: CASSQDQTAVVYGYTF
size: .; D: .; V: TRBV28; J: TRBJ1-1; length: 18; DNA: TGTGCCAGCAGTTCCCTCTCGATCCAGGGATCCATGAACACTGAAGCTTTCTTT; CDR3: CASSSLSIQGSMNTEAFF
size: few; D: .; V: TRBV6-6; J: TRBJ2-7; length: 14; DNA: TGTGCCAGCAGTTACCCAGGGAAGTCCTACGAGCAGTACTTC; CDR3: CASSYPGKSYEQYF
size: .; D: TRBD1; V: TRBV7-9; J: TRBJ1-5; length: 15; DNA: TGTGCCAGCAGCCCACTCGACAGGGGGGATCAGCCCCAGCATTTT; CDR3: CASSPLDRGDQPQHF
size: .; D: .; V: TRBV28; J: TRBJ2-7; length: 13; DNA: TGTGCCAGCAGAATCGGGTTCTCCTACGAGCAGTACTTC; CDR3: CASRIGFSYEQYF
size: .; D: TRBD2; V: TRBV4-3; J: TRBJ2-3; length: 14; DNA: TGCGCCAGCAGCCAAGATTCGGGGGGTCCTACGCAGTATTTT; CDR3: CASSQDSGGPTQYF
size: few; D: .; V: TRBV7-6; J: TRBJ2-1; length: 12; DNA: TGTGCCAGCAGCTCCCGGGATAGCGAGCAGTTCTTC; CDR3: CASSSRDSEQFF
size: .; D: TRBD1; V: TRBV28; J: TRBJ1-4; length: 16; DNA: TGTGCCAGCAGTCTACAGGGGTCCGCAACTAATGAAAGACTGTTTTTT; CDR3: CASSLQGSATNERLFF
size: few; D: .; V: TRBV5-1; J: TRBJ2-7; length: 15; DNA: TGCGCCAGCAGCTTGACAGGGATCACGGCCTACGAGCAGTACTTC; CDR3: CASSLTGITAYEQYF
size: many; D: .; V: TRBV7-9; J: TRBJ1-1; length: 13; DNA: TGTGCCAGCAGCTTAGGGGAGGACACTGAAGCTTTCTTT; CDR3: CASSLGEDTEAFF
size: .; D: .; V: TRBV2; J: TRBJ2-3; length: 14; DNA: TGTGCCACCGCCAACTCGGAGGTTACAGATACGCAGTATTTT; CDR3: CATANSEVTDTQYF
size: few; D: TRBD1; V: TRBV5-1; J: TRBJ1-6; length: 15; DNA: TGCGCCAGCAGCCAAGGGACAGGGGCGGCTTCACCCCTCCACTTT; CDR3: CASSQGTGAASPLHF